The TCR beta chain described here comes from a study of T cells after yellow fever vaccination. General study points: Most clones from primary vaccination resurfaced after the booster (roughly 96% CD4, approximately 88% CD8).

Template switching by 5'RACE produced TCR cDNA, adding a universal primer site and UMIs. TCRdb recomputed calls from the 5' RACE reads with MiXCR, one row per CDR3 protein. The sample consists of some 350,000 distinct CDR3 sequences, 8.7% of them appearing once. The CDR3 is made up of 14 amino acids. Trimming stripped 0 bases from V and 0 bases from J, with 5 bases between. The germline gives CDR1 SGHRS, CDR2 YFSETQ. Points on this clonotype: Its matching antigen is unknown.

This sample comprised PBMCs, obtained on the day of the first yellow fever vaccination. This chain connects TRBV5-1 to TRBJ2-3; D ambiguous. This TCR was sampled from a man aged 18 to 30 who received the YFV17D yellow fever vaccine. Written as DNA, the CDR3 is TGCGCCAGCAGCTTGGAGGTCAGCACAGATACGCAGTATTTT. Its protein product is CASSLEVSTDTQYF. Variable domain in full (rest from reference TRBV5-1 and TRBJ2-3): KAGVTQTPRYLIKTRGQQVTLSCSPISGHRSVSWYQQTPGQGLQFLFEYFSETQRNKGNFPGRFSGRQFSNSRSEMNVSTLELGDSALYLCASSLEVSTDTQYFGPGTRLTVL.